This T cell receptor beta chain originates from a study of T cell responses to AZD1222 COVID-19 vaccine (dated by TCRdb to about 2021). With regard to the full study: TCR sequencing was performed for over 230 trial participants, of whom some 200 were given two doses of AZD1222 and some 26 were given two doses of MenACWY control vaccine. Trial participants were enrolled by age into subgroups of 18-55, 56-69 and 70-plus years, and around 140, 26 and 57 TCR-sequenced participants, respectively, were included in these subgroups. On the study overall, not on this receptor specifically: Only five to seven AZD1222 recipients were SARS-CoV-2 seropositive at baseline, limiting conclusions about previously exposed vaccinees. Participants were mostly white British, with more females than males. The authors suggested clonal diversity may have been underestimated. A significant rise in spike-specific TCR breadth and depth was observed after two AZD1222 doses relative to day 0 and relative to MenACWY recipients. Vaccine-associated CD4 TCRs spanned the whole spike protein, with dominant responses in regions 160-218 and 743-854. In the small 56-69-year group, the increase in depth fell short of significance, most likely because of low power. No day 14 peak-response samples were available, so repertoires were characterized only after the peak T cell response. Nearly half of unique spike-specific TCRs reportedly recognized epitopes outside regions mutated in the B.1.351 and B.1.1.7 variants.

The CDR3 regions of human TCRbeta chains were analyzed by immunosequencing. On the study's bioinformatics: Repertoire TCRs were checked for matches against a reference library of SARS-CoV-2-specific TCRs that had been generated using the MIRA antigen-specificity platform. Breadth was defined as the fraction of unique TCRs that were SARS-CoV-2-associated. Depth was defined as the fraction of total T cells that were SARS-CoV-2-associated. Using the MIRA data, every spike-specific TCR was mapped to the spike region that the TCR reacted to and assigned to either a CD4 or a CD8 class. Log10-transformed breadth and depth values were compared by one-way ANOVA with Sidak's multiple comparisons tests. The clones in this table, taken by TCRdb from immuneACCESS, are in-frame only. Not every clone is retained; where verified, under half of the shortfall comes from an unresolved V gene, and the cause of the rest is unknown. V, J and clone size reflect that table, while D and trimming were determined from the DNA. Present in this sample are 120,000 to 150,000 clones, around 90% of which were seen just once. Jointly, the top ten make up 1.9% of the sample.

Spanning cysteine to phenylalanine, the CDR3 consists of 11 amino acids. CDR3 DNA only is kept here, 33 bases in frame from base 1. The germline V gene sets CDR1 to SGHDN and CDR2 to FVKESK. The germline V end is reduced by 4 bases and the J end by 12 bases; junction bases left unmatched: 3. The meaning of the sample's time point label: about 28 days (+/-7) after the second vaccine dose. Because spike-specific TCR depth and breadth did not differ between the two schedules, AZD1222 recipients who got a second dose at roughly 4 weeks were pooled with those who got a second dose at roughly 12 weeks. Vaccinee samples came from UK trials COV001 and COV002, including a single-blind randomized controlled phase 2/3 trial of AZD1222 (ChAdOx1 nCoV-19) in healthy adults. For TCRbeta chain sequencing, PBMC samples were collected from trial participants at day 0 and at day 28 after the second dose. In the case of this clone: The antigen it recognizes is unknown. No much larger clonotype is one base removed from it; base qualities were not supplied.

Sequencing was performed on peripheral blood, taken 28 days after the second AZD1222 dose. The V and J genes are TRBV14 and TRBJ2-3, and TRBD2 aligns with 8 junction nucleotides. The clonotype originates from an adult who received the AZD1222 COVID-19 vaccine. The nucleotide sequence is given as TGTGCCAGCAGCCCCGGACTAGCACAGTATTTT. Protein translation: CASSPGLAQYF.